The clone carrying this T cell receptor (beta chain) was counted a few times. What it binds is unknown. Researchers amplified the TCR beta CDR3 regions from RNA transcripts. HTBI primers were employed in a first-round RT-PCR of the TCR CDR3. TCRdb reanalysed the multiplex PCR reads using MiXCR and keeps one entry per CDR3 protein. This repertoire shows 370,000 or so distinct CDR3 sequences, approximately 12% found once; its top ten account for around 21%. Investigators excluded patients with uncontrolled infection, other autoimmune disease, pregnancy or lactation. Diagnoses rested on clinical symptoms, serum thyroxine and TRAb, thyroid ultrasound and orbital computed tomography. PBMCs came from more than 9.5 ml fresh peripheral blood. This sample is part of a study of T cells in Graves' hyperthyroidism and ophthalmopathy. General study findings and limits: Most clonotypes expanded in thyroid above 0.001 were likewise present in blood.

Germline trimming cut 4 bases from V and 5 bases from J; bases unmatched to any gene: 7. CDR3 size: 16 residues. Germline loops: CDR1 SGHTA, CDR2 FQGTGA. This TCR came from a man between 25 and 39 years old with Graves' hyperthyroidism that later progressed to Graves' ophthalmopathy. The chain has TRBV7-3 and TRBJ2-3; 12 bases fit TRBD2. Material for sequencing was blood. CDR3 amino acids: CASSSKTSGGLDTQYF. DNA for the CDR3: TGTGCCAGCAGCTCAAAGACTAGCGGGGGATTAGATACGCAGTATTTT.